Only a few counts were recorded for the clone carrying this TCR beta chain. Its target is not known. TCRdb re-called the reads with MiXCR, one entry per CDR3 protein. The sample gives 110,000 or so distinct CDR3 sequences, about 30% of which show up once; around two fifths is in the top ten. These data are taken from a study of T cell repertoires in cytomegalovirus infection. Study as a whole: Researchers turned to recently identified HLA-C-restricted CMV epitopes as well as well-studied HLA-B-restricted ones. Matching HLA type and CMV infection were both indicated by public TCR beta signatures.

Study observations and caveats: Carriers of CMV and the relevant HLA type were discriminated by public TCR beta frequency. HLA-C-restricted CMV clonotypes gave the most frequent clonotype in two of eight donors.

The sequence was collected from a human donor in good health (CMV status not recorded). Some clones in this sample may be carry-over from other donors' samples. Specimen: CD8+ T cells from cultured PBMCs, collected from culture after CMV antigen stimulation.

The CDR3 bases are TGTGCCAGCAGTGAGATTTTCGGGATGGGAGGGGGGATCGGCAATCAGCCCCAGCATTTT. Translation gives CASSEIFGMGGGIGNQPQHF. The chain combines TRBV6-1 with TRBJ1-5; a weak D match, TRBD1 (6 bases). Looked up from germline, CDR1 is MNHNS and CDR2 is SASEGT. The CDR3 is 20 amino acids. V lost 3 bases to trimming and J lost 2 bases, with 26 bases between them.